The next 3 T cell receptor beta chains were all read from a single sample in a study of blood T cell repertoires in COVID-19. Sequenced by immunoSEQ multiplex PCR; TCRdb stores in-frame clones only, minus some. The repertoire holds about 260,000 clones, around 88% seen once, with over 2% in the top ten. Sequenced: PBMCs or T cells enriched from blood (not recorded which). Every receptor here comes from a woman aged 50 to 65 who had recovered from COVID-19.

The chain joins TRBV13 to TRBJ1-1; D perhaps matches TRBD1 (5 bases). The CDR3 length is 13 residues. Trimming stripped 0 bases from V and 7 bases from J, with 9 bases between. The germline V gene encodes CDR1 PRHDT and CDR2 FYEKMQ (reference sequence). CDR3 protein: CASSLGTAFEAFF. Written as DNA, the CDR3 is TGTGCCAGCAGCTTAGGGACAGCCTTTGAAGCTTTCTTT.

The chain joins TRBV19 to TRBJ1-1, with 12 bases identical to TRBD1. The V gene end was trimmed by 6 bases and the J gene end by 5 bases; junction bases not matched to a gene: 4. Germline-derived CDR1 and CDR2 are LNHDA and SQIVND (reference sequence). The CDR3 length is 14 residues. The CDR3 DNA is TGTGCCAGTAGACGGGACAGGGGGCAAACTGAAGCTTTCTTT. Translating it yields CASRRDRGQTEAFF.

The rearrangement links TRBV18 to TRBJ1-1; D remains unclear. With 2 bases removed from V and 0 bases from J, the gap between germline ends came to 13 bases. CDR1 and CDR2 from the germline V gene are KGHSH and LQKENI. This CDR3 has 16 residues. The CDR3: CASSPEGPSVNTEAFF. Here the CDR3 DNA reads TGTGCCAGCTCACCAGAGGGTCCCTCTGTGAACACTGAAGCTTTCTTT.